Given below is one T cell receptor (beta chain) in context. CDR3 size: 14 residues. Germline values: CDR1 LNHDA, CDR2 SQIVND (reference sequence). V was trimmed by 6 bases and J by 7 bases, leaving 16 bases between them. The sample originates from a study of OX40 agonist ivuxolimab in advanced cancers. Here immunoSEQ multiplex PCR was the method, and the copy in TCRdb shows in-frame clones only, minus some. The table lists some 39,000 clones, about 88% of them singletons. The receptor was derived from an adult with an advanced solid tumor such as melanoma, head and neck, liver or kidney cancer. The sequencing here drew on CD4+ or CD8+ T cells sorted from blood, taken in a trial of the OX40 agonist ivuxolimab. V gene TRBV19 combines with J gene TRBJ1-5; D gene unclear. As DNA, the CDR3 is TGTGCCAGTAGCCACGTGGGAACCTTACAGCCCCAGCATTTT. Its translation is CASSHVGTLQPQHF.